The entry below gives a single T cell receptor beta chain sequence along with its context. Its specificity is not known. This record comes from a study of T cells in Graves' hyperthyroidism and ophthalmopathy. TCR beta CDR3 regions were amplified from RNA transcripts. Researchers ran a first-round RT-PCR on the TCR CDR3 using the HTBI primer set. TCRdb used MiXCR to reprocess the multiplex PCR reads, holding one entry per CDR3 protein. The table has around 350,000 distinct CDR3 sequences, approximately 15% seen once. The CDR3 is 17 amino acids. CDR1 and CDR2 from the germline V gene are MNHEY and SVGAGI. Trimming took 1 base from V and 8 from J, leaving 18 bases between them. Uncontrolled infection, other autoimmune disease, pregnancy and lactation each barred patients from inclusion. Findings of the study overall: Ophthalmopathy and stable hyperthyroidism were separated by a 13 V-J model.

The receptor comes from a young woman with Graves' hyperthyroidism that later progressed to Graves' ophthalmopathy. The chain has TRBV6-5 and TRBJ1-6, with D maybe TRBD1 (6 bases). The specimen was blood. This chain's CDR3 is CASSYWGSGDGDSPLHF. For the CDR3, the DNA is TGTGCCAGCAGTTACTGGGGTTCAGGGGACGGGGATTCACCCCTCCACTTT.